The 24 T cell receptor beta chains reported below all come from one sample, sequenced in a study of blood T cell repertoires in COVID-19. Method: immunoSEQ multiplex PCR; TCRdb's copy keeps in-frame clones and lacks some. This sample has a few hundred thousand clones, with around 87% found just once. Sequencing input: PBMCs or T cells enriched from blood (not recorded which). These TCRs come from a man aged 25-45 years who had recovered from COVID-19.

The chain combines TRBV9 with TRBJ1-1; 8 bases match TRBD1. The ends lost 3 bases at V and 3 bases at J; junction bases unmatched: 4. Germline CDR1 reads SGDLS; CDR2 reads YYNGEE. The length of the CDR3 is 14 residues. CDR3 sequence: CASSAGGRHTEAFF. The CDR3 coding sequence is TGTGCCAGCAGCGCAGGGGGCCGGCACACTGAAGCTTTCTTT. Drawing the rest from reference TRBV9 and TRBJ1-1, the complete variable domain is DSGVTQTPKHLITATGQRVTLRCSPRSGDLSVYWYQQSLDQGLQFLIQYYNGEERAKGNILERFSAQQFPDLHSELNLSSLELGDSALYFCASSAGGRHTEAFFGQGTRLTVV.

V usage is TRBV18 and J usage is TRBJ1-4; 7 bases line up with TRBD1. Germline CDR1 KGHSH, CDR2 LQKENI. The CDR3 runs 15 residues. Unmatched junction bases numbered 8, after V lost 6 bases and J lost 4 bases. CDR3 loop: CASSRQGPVNEKLFF. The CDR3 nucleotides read TGTGCCAGCTCGCGACAGGGACCCGTTAATGAAAAACTGTTTTTT. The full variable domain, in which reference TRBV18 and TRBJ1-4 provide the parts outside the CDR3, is NAGVMQNPRHLVRRRGQEARLRCSPMKGHSHVYWYRQLPEEGLKFMVYLQKENIIDESGMPKERFSAEFPKEGPSILRIQQVVRGDSAAYFCASSRQGPVNEKLFFGSGTQLSVL.

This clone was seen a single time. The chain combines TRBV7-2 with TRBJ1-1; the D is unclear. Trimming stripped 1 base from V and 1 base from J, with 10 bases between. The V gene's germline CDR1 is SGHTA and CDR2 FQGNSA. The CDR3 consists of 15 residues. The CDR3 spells CASSLDGLPNTEAFF. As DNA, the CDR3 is TGTGCCAGCAGCTTAGACGGACTCCCGAACACTGAAGCTTTCTTT.

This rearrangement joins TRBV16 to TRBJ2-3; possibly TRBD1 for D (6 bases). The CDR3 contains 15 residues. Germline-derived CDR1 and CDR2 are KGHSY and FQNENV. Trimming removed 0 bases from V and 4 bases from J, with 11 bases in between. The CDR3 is CASSQSMAGADTQYF. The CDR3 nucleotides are TGTGCCAGCAGCCAATCCATGGCAGGGGCAGATACGCAGTATTTT.

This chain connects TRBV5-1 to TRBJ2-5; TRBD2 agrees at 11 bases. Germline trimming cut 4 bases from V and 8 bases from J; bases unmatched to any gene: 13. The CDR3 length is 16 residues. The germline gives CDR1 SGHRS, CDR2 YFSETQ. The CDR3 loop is CASSPEASGGPGTQYF. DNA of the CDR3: TGCGCCAGCAGCCCGGAGGCTAGCGGGGGGCCGGGAACCCAGTACTTC.

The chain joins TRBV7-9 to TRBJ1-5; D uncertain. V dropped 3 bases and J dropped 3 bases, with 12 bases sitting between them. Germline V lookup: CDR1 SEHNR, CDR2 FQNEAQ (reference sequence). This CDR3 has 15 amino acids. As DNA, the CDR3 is TGTGCCAGCAGCTTTTCGGGAGCTTCCAATCAGCCCCAGCATTTT. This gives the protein CASSFSGASNQPQHF.

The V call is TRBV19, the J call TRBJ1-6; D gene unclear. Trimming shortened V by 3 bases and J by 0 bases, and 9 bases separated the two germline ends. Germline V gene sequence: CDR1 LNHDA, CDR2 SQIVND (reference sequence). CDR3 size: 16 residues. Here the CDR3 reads CASSIAVSSYNSPLHF. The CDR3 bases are TGTGCCAGTAGTATTGCGGTTAGCTCCTATAATTCACCCCTCCACTTT.

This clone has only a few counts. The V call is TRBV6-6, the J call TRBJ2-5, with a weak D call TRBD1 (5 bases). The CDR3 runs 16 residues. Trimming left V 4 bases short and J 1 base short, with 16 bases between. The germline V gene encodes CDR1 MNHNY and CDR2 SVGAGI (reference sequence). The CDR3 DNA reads TGTGCCAGCAGTTCGAGATCCCAGGGTTCCCAAGAGACCCAGTACTTC. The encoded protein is CASSSRSQGSQETQYF.

The CDR3 DNA sequence: TGTGCCAGCAGCCCGGGACAGGGCACTGGAAACACCATATATTTT. It codes for CASSPGQGTGNTIYF. The chain uses TRBV9 and TRBJ1-3, with 9 bases lining up with TRBD1. The CDR3 runs to 15 residues. V was pared by 4 bases and J by 2 bases, with 4 bases of the junction left unmatched. The germline gives CDR1 SGDLS, CDR2 YYNGEE. The variable domain in full, with the rest retrieved from reference TRBV9 and TRBJ1-3, is DSGVTQTPKHLITATGQRVTLRCSPRSGDLSVYWYQQSLDQGLQFLIQYYNGEERAKGNILERFSAQQFPDLHSELNLSSLELGDSALYFCASSPGQGTGNTIYFGEGSWLTVV.

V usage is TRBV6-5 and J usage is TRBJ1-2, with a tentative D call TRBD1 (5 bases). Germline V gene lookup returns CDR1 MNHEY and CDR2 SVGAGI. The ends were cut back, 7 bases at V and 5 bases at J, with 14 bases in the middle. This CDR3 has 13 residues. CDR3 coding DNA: TGTGCCAGCACGGAGGGACTCAAATATGGCTACACCTTC. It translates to CASTEGLKYGYTF.

This CDR3 reads CASSEPGTAEKAFF. For the CDR3, the DNA is TGTGCCAGCAGTGAGCCCGGGACAGCCGAGAAAGCTTTCTTT. The rearrangement links TRBV2 to TRBJ1-1, with 7 nucleotides matching TRBD1. Germline CDR1 and CDR2: SNHLY and FYNNEI. The CDR3 extends over 14 amino acids. Germline trimming cut 3 bases from V and 9 bases from J; bases unmatched to any gene: 10.

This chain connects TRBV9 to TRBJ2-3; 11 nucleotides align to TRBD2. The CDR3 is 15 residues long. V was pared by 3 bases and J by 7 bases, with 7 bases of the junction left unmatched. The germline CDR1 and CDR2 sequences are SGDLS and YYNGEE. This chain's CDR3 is CASSAGTSGGNTQYF. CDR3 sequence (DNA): TGTGCCAGCAGCGCCGGGACTAGCGGCGGAAATACGCAGTATTTT.

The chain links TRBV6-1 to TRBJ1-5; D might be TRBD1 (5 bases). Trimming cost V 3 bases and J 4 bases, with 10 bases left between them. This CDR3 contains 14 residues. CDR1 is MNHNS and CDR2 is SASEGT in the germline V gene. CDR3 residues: CASSDRGGNQPQHF. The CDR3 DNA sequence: TGTGCCAGCAGTGATCGGGGGGGAAATCAGCCCCAGCATTTT.

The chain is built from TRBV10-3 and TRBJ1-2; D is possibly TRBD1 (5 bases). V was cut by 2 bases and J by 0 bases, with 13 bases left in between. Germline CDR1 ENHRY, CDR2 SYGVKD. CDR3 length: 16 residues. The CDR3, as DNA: TGTGCCATCAGTGAGCCCCTAAGGGGCGCTAACTATGGCTACACCTTC. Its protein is CAISEPLRGANYGYTF.

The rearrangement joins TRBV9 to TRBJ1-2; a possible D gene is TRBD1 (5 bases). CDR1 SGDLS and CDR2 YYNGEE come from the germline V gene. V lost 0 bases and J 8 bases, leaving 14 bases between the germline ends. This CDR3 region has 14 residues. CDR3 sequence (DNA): TGTGCCAGCAGCGTAGGGCAGGGCCTAGGAGGCTACACCTTC. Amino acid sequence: CASSVGQGLGGYTF.

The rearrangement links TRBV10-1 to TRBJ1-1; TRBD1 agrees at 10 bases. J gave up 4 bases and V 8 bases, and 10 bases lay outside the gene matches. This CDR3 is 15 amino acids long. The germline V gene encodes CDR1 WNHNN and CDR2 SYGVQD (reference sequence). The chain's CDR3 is CASPGQGRLPTEAFF. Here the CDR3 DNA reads TGCGCCAGCCCGGGACAGGGGCGCCTACCCACTGAAGCTTTCTTT.

The CDR3 DNA is TGTGCCATCAGTGAGACAGGGGACTTGGGCGAGCAGTACTTC. Protein sequence: CAISETGDLGEQYF. The chain has TRBV10-3 and TRBJ2-7, with a weak D call TRBD1 (7 bases). Germline values: CDR1 ENHRY, CDR2 SYGVKD. The CDR3 has 14 amino acids. Trimming left V 2 bases short and J 6 bases short, with 14 bases between.

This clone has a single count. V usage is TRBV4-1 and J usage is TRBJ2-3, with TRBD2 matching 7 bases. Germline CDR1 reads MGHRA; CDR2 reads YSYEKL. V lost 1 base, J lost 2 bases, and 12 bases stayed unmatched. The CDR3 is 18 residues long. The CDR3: CASSQGTAAGRNTDTQYF. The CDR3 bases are TGCGCCAGCAGCCAAGGGACCGCAGCGGGGCGAAACACAGATACGCAGTATTTT.

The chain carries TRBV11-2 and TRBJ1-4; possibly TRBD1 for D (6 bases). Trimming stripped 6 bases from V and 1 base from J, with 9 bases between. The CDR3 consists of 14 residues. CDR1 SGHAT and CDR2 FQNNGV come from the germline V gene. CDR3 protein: CASSRGGTNEKLFF. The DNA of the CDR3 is TGTGCCAGCAGTAGGGGGGGAACTAATGAAAAACTGTTTTTT.

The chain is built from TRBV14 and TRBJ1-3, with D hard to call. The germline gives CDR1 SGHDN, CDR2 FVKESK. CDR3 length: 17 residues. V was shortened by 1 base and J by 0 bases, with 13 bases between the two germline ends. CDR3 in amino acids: CASSQASGVISGNTIYF. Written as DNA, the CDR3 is TGTGCCAGCAGCCAAGCGTCCGGGGTTATCTCTGGAAACACCATATATTTT.

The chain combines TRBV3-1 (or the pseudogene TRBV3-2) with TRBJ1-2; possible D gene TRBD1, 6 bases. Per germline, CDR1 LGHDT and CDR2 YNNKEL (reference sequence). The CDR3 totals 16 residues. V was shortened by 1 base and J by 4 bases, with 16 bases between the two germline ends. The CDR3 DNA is TGTGCCAGCAGCCAAGCGGGGGGCGCTGGCCGCTATGGCTACACCTTC. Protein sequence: CASSQAGGAGRYGYTF.

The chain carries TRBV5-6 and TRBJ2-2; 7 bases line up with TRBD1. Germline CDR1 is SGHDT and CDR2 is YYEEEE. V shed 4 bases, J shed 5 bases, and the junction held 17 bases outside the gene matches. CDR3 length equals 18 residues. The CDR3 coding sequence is TGTGCCAGCAGCGGAAAACTATCCAGGGGGTCATTGACCGGGGAGCTGTTTTTT. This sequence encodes CASSGKLSRGSLTGELFF.

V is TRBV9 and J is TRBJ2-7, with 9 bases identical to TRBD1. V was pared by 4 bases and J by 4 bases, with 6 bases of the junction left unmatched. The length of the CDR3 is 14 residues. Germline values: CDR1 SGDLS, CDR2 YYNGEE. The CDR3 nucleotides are TGTGCCAGCAGCCCGGGACAGGGAGGATACGAGCAGTACTTC. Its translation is CASSPGQGGYEQYF.

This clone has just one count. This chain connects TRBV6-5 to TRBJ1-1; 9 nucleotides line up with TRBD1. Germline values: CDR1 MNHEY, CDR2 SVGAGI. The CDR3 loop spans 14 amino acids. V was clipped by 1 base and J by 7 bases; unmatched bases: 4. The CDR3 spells CASSYLTGGFEAFF. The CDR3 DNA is TGTGCCAGCAGTTACTTAACAGGGGGCTTTGAAGCTTTCTTT.